The 10 T cell receptor beta chains in this list originate from one sample, sequenced in a study of spatial heterogeneity in lung cancer. The time point is: sample taken at primary tumor resection. MiXCR was run by TCRdb on the 5' RACE reads, yielding one entry per CDR3 protein. This sample has about 92,000 distinct CDR3 sequences; 10% to 15% occur once, and the top ten carry about two fifths. The input for sequencing was PBMCs, taken at surgery. The receptor set was obtained from a male donor with early-stage non-small cell lung cancer.

The V and J genes are TRBV7-8 and TRBJ2-5, with TRBD2 matching over 12 bases. This CDR3 is built from 17 residues. In germline, CDR1 is SGHVS, CDR2 FQNEAQ. The V gene end was trimmed by 3 bases and the J gene end by 4 bases; junction bases not matched to a gene: 9. CDR3 sequence: CASSFRTSGVDGETQYF. CDR3 in DNA: TGTGCCAGCAGCTTTAGGACTAGCGGGGTGGATGGAGAGACCCAGTACTTC.

This clonotype has a handful of counts. The DNA of the CDR3 is TGTGCCAGCTCACCCCTGGAGATTAGGGAGACCCAGTACTTC. Its protein is CASSPLEIRETQYF. The chain joins TRBV18 to TRBJ2-5; D is unclear. Looked up from germline, CDR1 is KGHSH and CDR2 is LQKENI. Trimming pared 3 bases from V and 5 bases from J, leaving 13 bases between. The CDR3 loop spans 14 amino acids.

The chain has TRBV7-3 and TRBJ2-1; D call uncertain. Trimming removed 1 base at V and 2 bases at J, with 9 bases between. Germline V lookup: CDR1 SGHTA, CDR2 FQGTGA. The CDR3 has 15 residues. CDR3 amino acids: CASSLIGPTYNEQFF. The CDR3 coding sequence is TGTGCCAGCAGCTTAATCGGGCCTACCTACAATGAGCAGTTCTTC.

CDR3 amino acids: CASSLAGARGNQPQHF. Here the CDR3 DNA reads TGTGCCAGCAGCTTAGCAGGGGCGCGGGGCAATCAGCCCCAGCATTTT. The rearrangement joins TRBV7-8 to TRBJ1-5, with a weak D call TRBD1 (5 bases). This CDR3 region has 16 residues. Looked up from germline, CDR1 is SGHVS and CDR2 is FQNEAQ. Trimming took off 0 bases at V and 2 bases at J, with 11 bases between the two ends.

This clonotype was recorded a few times. V is TRBV12-3 or TRBV12-4 and J is TRBJ1-4; possibly TRBD1 for D (5 bases). V lost 8 bases, J lost 3 bases, and 13 bases lay in between. The CDR3 runs to 14 residues. CDR3 in DNA: TGTGCCAGCCGGGAGGGGCCAGCTAATGAAAAACTGTTTTTT. Residues: CASREGPANEKLFF.

The chain uses TRBV20-1 and TRBJ1-4, with D tentatively TRBD1 (6 bases). Germline V gene lookup returns CDR1 DFQATT and CDR2 SNEGSKA (reference sequence). Trimming pared 1 base from V and 7 bases from J, leaving 13 bases between. The CDR3 runs 14 residues. CDR3 in DNA: TGCAGTGCTAGAGGTGGCAGGGGATTTGAAAAACTGTTTTTT. It is translated as CSARGGRGFEKLFF.

This clonotype appeared many times. This chain joins TRBV20-1 and TRBJ2-3, with 9 bases lining up with TRBD1. V shed 3 bases, J shed 7 bases, and the junction held 8 bases outside the gene matches. The CDR3 totals 14 residues. Germline CDR1 is DFQATT and CDR2 is SNEGSKA (reference sequence). CDR3 nucleotide sequence: TGCAGTGCTAGGGGTTGGGACAGGGCAAATACGCAGTATTTT. It specifies CSARGWDRANTQYF.

This chain links TRBV6-1 with TRBJ2-7, with 8 bases lining up with TRBD1. This CDR3 comprises 13 residues. Germline assignment: CDR1 MNHNS and CDR2 SASEGT. V gave up 6 bases and J gave up 7 bases; unmatched junction bases: 8. DNA of the CDR3: TGTGCCAGCAGCCGACAGGGGCCAGCAGAGCAGTACTTC. Translating it yields CASSRQGPAEQYF.

This clonotype has only a few counts. Here the CDR3 DNA reads TGCGCCAGCAGCCCAACCGGGGGCGGGAGCACTGAAGCTTTCTTT. This gives the protein CASSPTGGGSTEAFF. The V gene is TRBV5-1, the J gene TRBJ1-1, with a tentative D call TRBD1 (6 bases). In germline, CDR1 is SGHRS, CDR2 YFSETQ. The CDR3 consists of 15 residues. Trimming took off 4 bases at V and 4 bases at J, with 17 bases between the two ends. Full variable domain (missing parts from reference TRBV5-1 and TRBJ1-1): KAGVTQTPRYLIKTRGQQVTLSCSPISGHRSVSWYQQTPGQGLQFLFEYFSETQRNKGNFPGRFSGRQFSNSRSEMNVSTLELGDSALYLCASSPTGGGSTEAFFGQGTRLTVV.

The rearrangement joins TRBV20-1 to TRBJ2-7, with D uncertain. In germline, CDR1 is DFQATT, CDR2 SNEGSKA (reference sequence). The CDR3 is 14 amino acids. V gave up 0 bases and J gave up 7 bases, with 16 bases separating them. The CDR3 DNA reads as TGCAGTGCTAGAGACAGTGGGCCGGTTGGTGAGCAGTACTTC. This codes for CSARDSGPVGEQYF.